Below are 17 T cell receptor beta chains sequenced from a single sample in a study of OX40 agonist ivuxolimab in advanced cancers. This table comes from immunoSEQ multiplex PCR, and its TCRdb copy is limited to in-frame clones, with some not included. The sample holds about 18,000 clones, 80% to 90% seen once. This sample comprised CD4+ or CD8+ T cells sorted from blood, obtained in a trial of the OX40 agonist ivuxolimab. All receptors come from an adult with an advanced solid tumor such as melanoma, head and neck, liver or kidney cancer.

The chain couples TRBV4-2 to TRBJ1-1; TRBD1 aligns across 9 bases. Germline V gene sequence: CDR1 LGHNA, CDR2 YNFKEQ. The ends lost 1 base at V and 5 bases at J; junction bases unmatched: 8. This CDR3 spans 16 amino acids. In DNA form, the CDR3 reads TGTGCCAGCAGCCAAGTGGCACAGGGGGCTAGGACTGAAGCTTTCTTT. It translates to CASSQVAQGARTEAFF.

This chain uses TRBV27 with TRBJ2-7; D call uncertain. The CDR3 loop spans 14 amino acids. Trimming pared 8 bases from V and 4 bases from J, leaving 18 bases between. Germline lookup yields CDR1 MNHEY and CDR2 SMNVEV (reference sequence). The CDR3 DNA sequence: TGTGCCAGCGCCTGGGGTTCATCCCATTACGAGCAGTACTTC. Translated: CASAWGSSHYEQYF.

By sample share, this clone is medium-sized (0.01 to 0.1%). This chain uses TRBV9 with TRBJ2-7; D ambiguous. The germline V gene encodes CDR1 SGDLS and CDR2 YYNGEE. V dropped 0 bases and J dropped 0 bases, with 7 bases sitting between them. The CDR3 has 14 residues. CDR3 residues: CASSVGHGSYEQYF. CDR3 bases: TGTGCCAGCAGCGTAGGACACGGCTCCTACGAGCAGTACTTC.

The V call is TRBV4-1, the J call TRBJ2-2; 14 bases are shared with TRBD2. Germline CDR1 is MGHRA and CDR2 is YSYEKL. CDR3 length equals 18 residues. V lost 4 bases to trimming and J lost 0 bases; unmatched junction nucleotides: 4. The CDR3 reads CASSRGTSGGSNTGELFF. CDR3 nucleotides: TGCGCCAGCAGCCGTGGGACTAGCGGGGGATCGAACACCGGGGAGCTGTTTTTT.

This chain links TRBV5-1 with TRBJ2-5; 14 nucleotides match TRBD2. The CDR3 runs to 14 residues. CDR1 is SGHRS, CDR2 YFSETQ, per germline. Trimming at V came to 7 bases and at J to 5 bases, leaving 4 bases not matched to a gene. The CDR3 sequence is CASSGLAGEETQYF. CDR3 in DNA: TGCGCCAGCTCGGGACTAGCGGGGGAGGAGACCCAGTACTTC.

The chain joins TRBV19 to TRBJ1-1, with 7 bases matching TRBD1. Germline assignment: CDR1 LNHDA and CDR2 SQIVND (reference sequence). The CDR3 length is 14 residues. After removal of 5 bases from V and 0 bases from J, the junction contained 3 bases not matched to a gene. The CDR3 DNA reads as TGTGCCAGTAGTCCCGGGACAGTGAACACTGAAGCTTTCTTT. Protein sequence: CASSPGTVNTEAFF.

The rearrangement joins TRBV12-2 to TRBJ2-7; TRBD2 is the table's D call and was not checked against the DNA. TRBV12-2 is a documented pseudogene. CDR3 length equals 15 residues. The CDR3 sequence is CASRRLAEGTYEQYF. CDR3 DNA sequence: TGTGCAAGTCGCCGACTAGCGGAGGGAACCTACGAGCAGTACTTC.

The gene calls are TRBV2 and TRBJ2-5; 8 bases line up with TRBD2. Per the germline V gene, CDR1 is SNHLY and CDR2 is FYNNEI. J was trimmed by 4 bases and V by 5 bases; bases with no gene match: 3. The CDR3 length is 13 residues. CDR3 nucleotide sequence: TGTGCCAGCAGTTGGACTAGCAGAGAGACCCAGTACTTC. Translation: CASSWTSRETQYF.

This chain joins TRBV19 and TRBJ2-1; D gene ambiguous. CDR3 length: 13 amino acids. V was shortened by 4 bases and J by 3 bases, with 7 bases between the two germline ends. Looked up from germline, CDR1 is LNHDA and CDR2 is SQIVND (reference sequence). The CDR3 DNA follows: TGTGCCAGTAGTAGGGCTAGCTACAATGAGCAGTTCTTC. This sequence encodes CASSRASYNEQFF.

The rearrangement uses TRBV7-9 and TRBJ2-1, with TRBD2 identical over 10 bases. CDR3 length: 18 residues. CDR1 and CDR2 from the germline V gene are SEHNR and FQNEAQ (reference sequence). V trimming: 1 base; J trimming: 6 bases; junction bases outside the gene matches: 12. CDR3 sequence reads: CASSLVVAGGSLGNEQFF. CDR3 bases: TGTGCCAGCAGCTTAGTGGTAGCGGGGGGCTCCCTCGGCAATGAGCAGTTCTTC.

The CDR3 is CAGWQDAKTGELFF. CDR3 coding DNA: TGTGCCGGTTGGCAGGACGCCAAGACCGGGGAGCTGTTTTTT. The chain employs TRBV2 and TRBJ2-2; D remains unclear. This CDR3 has 14 residues. With 11 bases removed from V and 5 bases from J, the gap between germline ends came to 18 bases. Germline V lookup: CDR1 SNHLY, CDR2 FYNNEI.

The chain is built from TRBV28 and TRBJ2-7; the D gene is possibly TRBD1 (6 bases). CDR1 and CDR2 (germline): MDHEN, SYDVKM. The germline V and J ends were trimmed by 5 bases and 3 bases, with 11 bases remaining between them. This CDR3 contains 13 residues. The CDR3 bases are TGTGCCAGCAGTGCCCAGGGGAACTACGAGCAGTACTTC. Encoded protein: CASSAQGNYEQYF.

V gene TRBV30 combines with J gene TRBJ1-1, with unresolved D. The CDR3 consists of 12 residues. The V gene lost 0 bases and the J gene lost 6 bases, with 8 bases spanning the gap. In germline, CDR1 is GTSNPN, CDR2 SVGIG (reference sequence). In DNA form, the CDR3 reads TGTGCCTGGAGTGTATCCGTCTCTGAAGCTTTCTTT. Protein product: CAWSVSVSEAFF.

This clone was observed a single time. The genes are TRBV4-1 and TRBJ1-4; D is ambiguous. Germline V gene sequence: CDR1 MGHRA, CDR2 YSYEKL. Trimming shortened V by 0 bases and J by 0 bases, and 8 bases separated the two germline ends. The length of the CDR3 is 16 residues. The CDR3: CASSQEHRSTNEKLFF. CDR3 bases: TGCGCCAGCAGCCAAGAACACCGGTCAACTAATGAAAAACTGTTTTTT.

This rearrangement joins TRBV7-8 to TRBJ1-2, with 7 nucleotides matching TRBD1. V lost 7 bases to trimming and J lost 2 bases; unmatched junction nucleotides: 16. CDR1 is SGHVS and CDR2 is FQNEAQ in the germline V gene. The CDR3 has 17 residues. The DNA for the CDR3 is TGTGCCAGCAACCCCAATACAGGGGCTTGGGAAAACTATGGCTACACCTTC. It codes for CASNPNTGAWENYGYTF.

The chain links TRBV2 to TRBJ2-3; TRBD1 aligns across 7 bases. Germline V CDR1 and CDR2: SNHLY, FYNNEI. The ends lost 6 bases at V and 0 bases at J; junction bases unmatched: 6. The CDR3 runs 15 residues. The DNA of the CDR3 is TGTGCCAGCAGCCACGGACAGGCGAGCACAGATACGCAGTATTTT. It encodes CASSHGQASTDTQYF.

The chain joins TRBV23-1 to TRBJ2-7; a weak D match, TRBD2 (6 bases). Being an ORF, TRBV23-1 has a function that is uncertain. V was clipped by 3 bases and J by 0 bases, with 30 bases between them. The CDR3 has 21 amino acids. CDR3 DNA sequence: TGCGCCAGCAGTCAGGAATCCGGGACTGGAGTGCCCCTCGTAAGCTCCTACGAGCAGTACTTC. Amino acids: CASSQESGTGVPLVSSYEQYF.